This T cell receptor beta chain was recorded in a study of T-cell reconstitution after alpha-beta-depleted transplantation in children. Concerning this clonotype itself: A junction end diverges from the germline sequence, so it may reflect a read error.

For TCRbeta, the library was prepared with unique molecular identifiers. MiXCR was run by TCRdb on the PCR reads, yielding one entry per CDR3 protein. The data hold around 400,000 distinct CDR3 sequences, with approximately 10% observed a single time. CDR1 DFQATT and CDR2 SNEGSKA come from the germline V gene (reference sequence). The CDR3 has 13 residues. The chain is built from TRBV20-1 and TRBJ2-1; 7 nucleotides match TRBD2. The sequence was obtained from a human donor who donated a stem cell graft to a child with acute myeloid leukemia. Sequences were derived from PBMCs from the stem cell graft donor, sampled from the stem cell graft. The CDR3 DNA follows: TGCAGTGCTAGGGAGCGGGACTACACTGAGCAGTTCTTC. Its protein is CSARERDYTEQFF.